Presented here are 20 T cell receptor beta chains from one specimen sequenced in a study of blood T cell repertoires in COVID-19. Libraries were prepared by immunoSEQ multiplex PCR; TCRdb keeps only in-frame clonotypes and omits some of them. The sample lists approximately 25,000 clones; roughly 74% were seen once. The sequenced sample was peripheral blood. The receptors originated from a man aged 45 to 65 with COVID-19, enrolled during active disease.

The V and J genes are TRBV7-2 and TRBJ2-2, with a possible D match to TRBD2 (6 bases). From germline, CDR1 is SGHTA and CDR2 FQGNSA. V was clipped by 5 bases and J by 4 bases, with 8 bases between them. This CDR3 is built from 13 residues. The CDR3 sequence: CASSRDFTGELFF. CDR3 coding DNA: TGTGCCAGCAGCCGGGACTTCACCGGGGAGCTGTTTTTT.

The V and J genes are TRBV7-8 and TRBJ2-1, with 7 nucleotides matching TRBD1. This CDR3 comprises 13 residues. The germline gives CDR1 SGHVS, CDR2 FQNEAQ. V lost 5 bases and J lost 4; bases outside the gene matches: 2. DNA of the CDR3: TGTGCCAGCAGCCGGGACAGTTACAATGAGCAGTTCTTC. Encoded protein: CASSRDSYNEQFF.

The chain combines TRBV2 with TRBJ1-1; a possible D gene is TRBD1 (5 bases). With 3 bases removed from V and 3 bases from J, the gap between germline ends came to 11 bases. The CDR3 is made up of 14 amino acids. Per the germline V gene, CDR1 is SNHLY and CDR2 is FYNNEI. In nucleotides, the CDR3 is TGTGCCAGCAGTGAGCAGGGCCCGGACACTGAAGCTTTCTTT. Amino acid sequence: CASSEQGPDTEAFF.

V usage is TRBV5-4 and J usage is TRBJ1-2; TRBD1 agrees at 8 bases. With 0 bases clipped from V and 4 bases from J, the junction kept 5 bases outside the gene matches. The CDR3 length is 15 residues. Germline CDR1 SGHNT, CDR2 YYREEE (reference sequence). The CDR3 loop reads CASSLAGQGLYGYTF. CDR3 sequence (DNA): TGTGCCAGCAGCTTGGCCGGACAGGGTCTCTATGGCTACACCTTC.

There are a few counts of this clone. The chain uses TRBV19 and TRBJ1-3; D remains ambiguous. The CDR3 extends over 14 amino acids. With 7 bases removed from V and 0 bases from J, the gap between germline ends came to 10 bases. CDR1 LNHDA and CDR2 SQIVND come from the germline V gene (reference sequence). CDR3 sequence reads: CASKRTPSGNTIYF. The CDR3 region has the DNA TGTGCCAGTAAAAGGACTCCCTCTGGAAACACCATATATTTT.

J is TRBJ1-2 and V is TRBV10-3; TRBD1 might be the D (5 bases). V lost 6 bases and J lost 6, with 14 bases in between. This CDR3 has 13 residues. CDR1 and CDR2 from the germline V gene are ENHRY and SYGVKD. In DNA form, the CDR3 reads TGTGCCATCAGCAAGACAGATATTGATGGCTACACCTTC. Amino acid sequence: CAISKTDIDGYTF.

CDR3 residues: CASSLEGVGNSPLHF. CDR3 coding DNA: TGCGCCAGCAGCTTGGAGGGGGTGGGCAATTCACCCCTCCACTTT. The chain recombines TRBV5-1 with TRBJ1-6; tentative D call: TRBD1 (6 bases). The germline gives CDR1 SGHRS, CDR2 YFSETQ. The CDR3 runs to 15 residues. Trimming cost V 0 bases and J 7 bases, with 11 bases left between them.

V is TRBV11-3 and J is TRBJ2-2; maybe TRBD2 (5 bases). This CDR3 has 12 amino acids. Germline CDR1 SGHNT, CDR2 YENEEA. V was shortened by 5 bases and J by 5 bases, with 6 bases between the two germline ends. The CDR3 region is CASSPGTGELFF. CDR3 DNA sequence: TGTGCCAGCAGCCCGGGAACCGGGGAGCTGTTTTTT.

The V call is TRBV28, the J call TRBJ2-5, with no clear D. Per germline, CDR1 MDHEN and CDR2 SYDVKM. The V gene lost 5 bases and the J gene lost 5 bases, with 15 bases spanning the gap. CDR3 size: 14 residues. The CDR3 sequence is CASSDVRFGETQYF. The CDR3 DNA reads as TGTGCCAGCAGTGACGTTCGCTTCGGGGAGACCCAGTACTTC.

CDR3 residues: CATPTGYNEQFF. Written as DNA, the CDR3 is TGTGCCACCCCGACTGGCTACAATGAGCAGTTCTTC. This chain connects TRBV6-5 to TRBJ2-1; D is ambiguous. Trimming removed 10 bases from V and 3 bases from J, with 10 bases in between. The CDR3 runs to 12 residues. The V gene's germline CDR1 is MNHEY and CDR2 SVGAGI.

Worth noting for this clone: The same CDR3 arises from other DNA sequences in this sample as well. The chain links TRBV5-4 to TRBJ2-5; D remains unclear. The V and J ends lost 0 bases and 1 base respectively, with 7 bases between them. This CDR3 spans 14 amino acids. The germline gives CDR1 SGHNT, CDR2 YYREEE (reference sequence). This chain's CDR3 is CASSLGQIQETQYF. In DNA, the CDR3 is TGTGCCAGCAGCTTGGGCCAGATCCAAGAGACCCAGTACTTC.

Sample share makes this clone medium-sized. The chain recombines TRBV13 with TRBJ2-7; possibly TRBD2 for D (6 bases). Trimming stripped 5 bases from V and 0 bases from J, with 20 bases between. Germline CDR1 is PRHDT and CDR2 is FYEKMQ (reference sequence). The CDR3 sequence is 17 residues long. The CDR3: CASSNTVGLALSYEQYF. The CDR3, as DNA: TGTGCCAGCAGCAACACCGTCGGTCTAGCGCTCTCCTACGAGCAGTACTTC.

The rearrangement uses TRBV2 and TRBJ2-2; no reliable D call. With 7 bases removed from V and 1 base from J, the gap between germline ends came to 22 bases. Germline lookup yields CDR1 SNHLY and CDR2 FYNNEI. CDR3 length equals 18 residues. CDR3 region: CASTLHPKLGGNTGELFF. The CDR3 region has the DNA TGTGCCAGCACCCTTCACCCTAAACTTGGCGGGAACACCGGGGAGCTGTTTTTT.

The V and J genes are TRBV6-6 and TRBJ2-1; 12 bases match TRBD1. V lost 2 bases and J lost 9; bases outside the gene matches: 5. CDR1 MNHNY and CDR2 SVGAGI come from the germline V gene (reference sequence). This CDR3 has 15 residues. The CDR3 DNA reads TGTGCCAGCAGTTACGGGGGGGACAGGGGGCTTGAGCAGTTCTTC. This codes for CASSYGGDRGLEQFF.

The chain uses TRBV6-6 and TRBJ1-2, with D perhaps matching TRBD1 (5 bases). This CDR3 region has 15 residues. The germline gives CDR1 MNHNY, CDR2 SVGAGI (reference sequence). V was shortened by 0 bases and J by 4 bases, with 12 bases between the two germline ends. CDR3 amino acids: CASSYSKGALYGYTF. CDR3 DNA: TGTGCCAGCAGTTACTCGAAAGGGGCTCTCTATGGCTACACCTTC.

The CDR3 sequence: CASSLDPTGVGTYEQYF. The CDR3 region has the DNA TGCGCCAGCAGCTTGGACCCGACAGGGGTCGGAACCTACGAGCAGTACTTC. The chain carries TRBV5-1 and TRBJ2-7, with 8 bases lining up with TRBD1. The CDR3 loop spans 17 amino acids. In germline, CDR1 is SGHRS, CDR2 YFSETQ. The trim removed 0 bases at V and 2 bases at J, leaving 10 bases unmatched.

In its sample, this clone is medium-sized. J is TRBJ2-7 and V is TRBV19; D unresolved. This CDR3 is 13 amino acids long. Deletions cut 4 bases from V and 2 bases from J, with 9 bases between. In germline, CDR1 is LNHDA, CDR2 SQIVND (reference sequence). This CDR3 is CASSTPGAYEQYF. For the CDR3, the DNA is TGTGCCAGTAGTACGCCGGGTGCCTACGAGCAGTACTTC.

This sequence joins TRBV12-5 and TRBJ2-3; D not certain. Per germline, CDR1 LGHNT and CDR2 FRNRAP. The CDR3 is made up of 12 amino acids. The ends were cut back, 6 bases at V and 4 bases at J, with 8 bases in the middle. In DNA form, the CDR3 reads TGTGCTAGTGGCCCTGTTCCAGATACGCAGTATTTT. Encoded protein: CASGPVPDTQYF.

About this clone itself: One end of the junction varies from germline; a read error may be responsible. This chain uses TRBV19 with TRBJ2-1; a weak D match, TRBD1 (6 bases). The CDR3 runs 13 residues. Germline values: CDR1 LNHDA, CDR2 SQIVND (reference sequence). CDR3: CASSPTGYNEQFF. Here the CDR3 DNA reads TGCGCCAGTAGTCCAACAGGGTACAATGAGCAGTTCTTC.

This clone occurred a few times. The chain carries TRBV12-5 and TRBJ1-1; no reliable D call. The CDR3 runs to 12 residues. V shed 2 bases and J shed 2 bases, with 3 bases lying between them. The germline V gene has CDR1 LGHNT and CDR2 FRNRAP. The CDR3 is CASGLTNTEAFF. Here the CDR3 DNA reads TGTGCTAGTGGTTTGACAAACACTGAAGCTTTCTTT.